The rows below give T cell receptor beta chains drawn from one sample of a study of T-cell memory formation after mild COVID-19. One entry per CDR3 protein, called by TCRdb with MiXCR from the 5' RACE reads. The sample has roughly 240,000 distinct CDR3 sequences; 15% are singletons. Sequenced input: PBMCs or a T cell subset sorted from them (not recorded which). These receptors originate from an adult woman who had mild COVID-19 (a few samples of this study predate the infection). Cell type and time point are not known. CDR3s include the opening cysteine and the closing phenylalanine or tryptophan. The D gene is left open where the match is weak. Not all rows give a size; the values are once, few, many and, for expanded clones, a class.

TRBV14,few,-,TRBJ1-2,CASSQNQGVGYGYTF,TGTGCCAGCAGCCAAAACCAAGGGGTGGGATATGGCTACACCTTC
TRBV29-1,few,-,TRBJ2-1,CSVKGTSSYNEQFF,TGCAGCGTGAAAGGGACCAGCTCCTACAATGAGCAGTTCTTC
TRBV20-1,-,-,TRBJ1-5,CSARRGQAGNQPQHF,TGCAGTGCTAGACGTGGGCAGGCTGGCAATCAGCCCCAGCATTTT
TRBV7-2,-,-,TRBJ2-3,CASSSSLGDTQYF,TGTGCCAGCAGCTCCTCCCTGGGAGATACGCAGTATTTT
TRBV28,many,TRBD2,TRBJ2-7,CASSFQGGSYEQYF,TGTGCCAGCAGTTTCCAGGGAGGGTCCTACGAGCAGTACTTC
TRBV12-3/TRBV12-4,-,TRBD1,TRBJ2-5,CASSPPGGETQYF,TGTGCCAGCAGCCCCCCAGGGGGAGAGACCCAGTACTTC
TRBV5-1,few,-,TRBJ1-1,CASSLEPGMNTEAFF,TGCGCCAGCAGCTTGGAACCGGGTATGAACACTGAAGCTTTCTTT
TRBV4-1,-,TRBD1,TRBJ1-1,CASSQARRTGGDEAFF,TGCGCCAGCAGCCAAGCAAGGCGGACAGGGGGCGATGAAGCTTTCTTT
TRBV6-5,-,TRBD2,TRBJ2-5,CASKSAVGEGETQYF,TGTGCCAGCAAGTCCGCTGTCGGGGAGGGGGAGACCCAGTACTTC
TRBV12-3/TRBV12-4,-,-,TRBJ2-5,CASRFITGVETQYF,TGTGCCAGCAGATTTATTACTGGGGTAGAGACCCAGTACTTC
TRBV9,-,TRBD1,TRBJ2-2,CASRGQGAGTGELFF,TGTGCCAGCAGAGGACAGGGGGCTGGAACCGGGGAGCTGTTTTTT
TRBV25-1,few,TRBD1,TRBJ2-1,CASSEPDRGYHSSYNEQFF,TGTGCCAGCAGTGAGCCCGACAGGGGCTACCATAGCTCCTACAATGAGCAGTTCTTC
TRBV2,-,-,TRBJ1-1,CASTRVLGTEAFF,TGTGCCAGCACGAGGGTGCTGGGCACTGAAGCTTTCTTT
TRBV7-9,few,-,TRBJ2-7,CATGSPRGEQYF,TGTGCCACCGGATCCCCACGGGGCGAGCAGTACTTC
TRBV5-1,few,TRBD1,TRBJ1-2,CASSWTGTGDGYTF,TGCGCCAGCAGCTGGACCGGGACAGGAGATGGCTACACCTTC
TRBV7-9,many,TRBD2,TRBJ2-1,CASSSSGRARNEQFF,TGTGCCAGCAGCTCCAGCGGGAGGGCCCGAAATGAGCAGTTCTTC
TRBV4-1,few,TRBD1,TRBJ1-4,CASSQGRYRGSNEKLFF,TGCGCCAGCAGCCAAGGTCGCTACAGGGGCAGCAATGAAAAACTGTTTTTT
TRBV6-6,-,-,TRBJ1-5,CASSYGLDRNQPQHF,TGTGCCAGCAGTTACGGGCTTGACCGCAATCAGCCCCAGCATTTT
TRBV6-6,few,TRBD1,TRBJ1-2,CASSYSPWGQGAPGYTF,TGTGCCAGCAGTTACTCCCCGTGGGGACAGGGGGCGCCGGGCTACACCTTC
TRBV14,-,-,TRBJ2-7,CASSQATGLNYEQYF,TGTGCCAGCAGCCAAGCGACAGGACTAAACTACGAGCAGTACTTC
TRBV12-3/TRBV12-4,few,TRBD1,TRBJ1-1,CAVRDRRNTEAFF,TGTGCCGTTAGGGACAGGAGGAACACTGAAGCTTTCTTT
TRBV27,-,-,TRBJ1-2,CASSFRRNYGYTF,TGTGCCAGCAGTTTTCGGCGGAACTATGGCTACACCTTC
TRBV27,few,TRBD1,TRBJ1-6,CASSLTDRGKLSPLHF,TGTGCCAGCAGTTTAACAGACAGGGGAAAATTATCACCCCTCCACTTT
TRBV9,-,-,TRBJ2-1,CASSVGGDRHNEQFF,TGTGCCAGCAGCGTAGGCGGGGACAGACACAATGAGCAGTTCTTC
TRBV7-7,-,-,TRBJ2-2,CASSPQVGGHTGELFF,TGTGCTAGCAGCCCACAAGTTGGTGGCCACACCGGGGAGCTGTTTTTT